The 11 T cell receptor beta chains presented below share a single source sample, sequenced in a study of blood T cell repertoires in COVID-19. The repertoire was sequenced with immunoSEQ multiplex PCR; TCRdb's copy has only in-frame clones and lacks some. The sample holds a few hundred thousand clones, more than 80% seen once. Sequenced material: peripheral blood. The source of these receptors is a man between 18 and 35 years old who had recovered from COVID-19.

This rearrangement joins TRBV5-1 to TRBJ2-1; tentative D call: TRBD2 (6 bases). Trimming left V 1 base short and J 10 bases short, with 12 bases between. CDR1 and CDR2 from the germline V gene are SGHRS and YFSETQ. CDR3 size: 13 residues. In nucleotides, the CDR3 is TGCGCCAGCAGCTTGAGGGACTGGGGGGAGCAGTTCTTC. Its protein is CASSLRDWGEQFF.

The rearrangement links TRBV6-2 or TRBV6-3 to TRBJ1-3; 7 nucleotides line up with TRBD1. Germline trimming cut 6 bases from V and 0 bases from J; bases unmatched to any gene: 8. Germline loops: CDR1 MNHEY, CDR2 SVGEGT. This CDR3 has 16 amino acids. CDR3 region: CASSSIGTVSGNTIYF. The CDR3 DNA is TGTGCCAGCAGCTCAATCGGGACAGTCTCTGGAAACACCATATATTTT.

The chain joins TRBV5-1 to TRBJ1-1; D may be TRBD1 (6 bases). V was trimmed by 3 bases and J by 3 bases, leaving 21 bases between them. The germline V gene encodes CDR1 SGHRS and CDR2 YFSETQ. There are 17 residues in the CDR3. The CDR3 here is CASSSRGPRGADTEAFF. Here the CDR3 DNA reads TGCGCCAGCAGCTCCCGGGGGCCCCGGGGGGCGGACACTGAAGCTTTCTTT.

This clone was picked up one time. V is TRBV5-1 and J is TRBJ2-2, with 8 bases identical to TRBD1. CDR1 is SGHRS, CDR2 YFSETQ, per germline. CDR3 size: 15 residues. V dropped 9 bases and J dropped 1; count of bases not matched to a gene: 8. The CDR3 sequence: CATPSGTGNTGELFF. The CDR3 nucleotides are TGCGCCACGCCTTCCGGGACAGGGAACACCGGGGAGCTGTTTTTT. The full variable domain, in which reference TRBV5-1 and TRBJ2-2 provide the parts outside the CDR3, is KAGVTQTPRYLIKTRGQQVTLSCSPISGHRSVSWYQQTPGQGLQFLFEYFSETQRNKGNFPGRFSGRQFSNSRSEMNVSTLELGDSALYLCATPSGTGNTGELFFGEGSRLTVL.

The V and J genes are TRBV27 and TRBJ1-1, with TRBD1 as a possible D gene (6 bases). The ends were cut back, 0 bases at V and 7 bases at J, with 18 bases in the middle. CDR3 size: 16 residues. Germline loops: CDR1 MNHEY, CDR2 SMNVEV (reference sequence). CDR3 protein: CASSLSARNRAFEAFF. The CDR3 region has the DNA TGTGCCAGCAGTTTATCGGCGCGGAACAGGGCTTTTGAAGCTTTCTTT.

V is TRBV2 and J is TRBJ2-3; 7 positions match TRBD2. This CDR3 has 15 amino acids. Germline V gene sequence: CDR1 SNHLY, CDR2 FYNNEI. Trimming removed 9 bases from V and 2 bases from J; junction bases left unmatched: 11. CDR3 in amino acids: CASERGDVSTDTQYF. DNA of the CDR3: TGTGCCAGTGAACGGGGGGACGTATCCACAGATACGCAGTATTTT.

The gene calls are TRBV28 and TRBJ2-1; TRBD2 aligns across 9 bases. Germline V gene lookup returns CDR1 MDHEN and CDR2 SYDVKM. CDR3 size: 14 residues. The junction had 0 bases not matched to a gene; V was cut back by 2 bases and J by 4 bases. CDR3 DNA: TGTGCCAGCAGTTTACTAGCGGGATACAATGAGCAGTTCTTC. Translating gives CASSLLAGYNEQFF.

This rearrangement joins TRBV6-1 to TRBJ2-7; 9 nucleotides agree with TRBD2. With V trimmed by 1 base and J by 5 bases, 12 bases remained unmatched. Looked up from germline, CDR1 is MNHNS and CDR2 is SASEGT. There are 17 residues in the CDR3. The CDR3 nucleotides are TGTGCCAGCAGTGAAGGGGTTCAACGCGGGGGGGCCCACGAGCAGTACTTC. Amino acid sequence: CASSEGVQRGGAHEQYF.

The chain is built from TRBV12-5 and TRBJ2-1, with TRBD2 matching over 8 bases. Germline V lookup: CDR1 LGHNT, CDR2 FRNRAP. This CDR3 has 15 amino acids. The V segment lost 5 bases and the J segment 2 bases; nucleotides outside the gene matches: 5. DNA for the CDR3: TGTGCTAGTGGTCAAAGCGGGGGCCCCTACAATGAGCAGTTCTTC. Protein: CASGQSGGPYNEQFF. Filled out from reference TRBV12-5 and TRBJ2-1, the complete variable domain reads DARVTQTPRHKVTEMGQEVTMRCQPILGHNTVFWYRQTMMQGLELLAYFRNRAPLDDSGMPKDRFSAEMPDATLATLKIQPSEPRDSAVYFCASGQSGGPYNEQFFGPGTRLTVL.

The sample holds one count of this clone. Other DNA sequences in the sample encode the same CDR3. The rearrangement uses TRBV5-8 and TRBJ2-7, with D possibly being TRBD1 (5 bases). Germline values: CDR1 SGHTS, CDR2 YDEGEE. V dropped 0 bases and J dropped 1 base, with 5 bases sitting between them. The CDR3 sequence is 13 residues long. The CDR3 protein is CASSLGQSYEQYF. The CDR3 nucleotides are TGTGCCAGCAGCTTGGGACAGTCCTACGAGCAGTACTTC.

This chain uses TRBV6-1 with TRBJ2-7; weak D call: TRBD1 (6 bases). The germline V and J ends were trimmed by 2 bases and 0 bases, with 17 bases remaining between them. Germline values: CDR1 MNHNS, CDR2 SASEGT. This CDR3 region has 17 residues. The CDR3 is CASSERMQGYLSYEQYF. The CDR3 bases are TGTGCCAGCAGTGAACGCATGCAGGGGTACCTCTCCTACGAGCAGTACTTC.